This TCR beta chain appears in the sequencing data of a study of cytomegalovirus exposure and HLA in healthy donors. Germline-derived CDR1 and CDR2 are SNHLY and FYNNEI. Trimming took 6 bases from V and 0 from J; bases not matched to a gene: 10. This CDR3 spans 17 amino acids. With 60 Vbeta and 13 Jbeta primers, the PCR was carried out. The repertoire was sequenced with immunoSEQ multiplex PCR; TCRdb's copy has only in-frame clones and lacks some. This sample has under 200,000 clones, with roughly 77% found just once. This TCR came from a middle-aged woman in good health and CMV-seropositive. The sample comprised PBMCs. The J gene is TRBJ1-5, the V gene TRBV2; 8 bases align to TRBD1. CDR3 amino acids: CASSRRTGRDSNQPQHF. The CDR3 nucleotides are TGTGCCAGCAGCCGCAGGACAGGGAGAGATAGCAATCAGCCCCAGCATTTT.